Only a few counts were recorded for the clone carrying this TCR beta chain. Its antigen remains unknown. Sequencing used immunoSEQ multiplex PCR; TCRdb keeps in-frame clones, though not all of them. The sample lists some 98,000 clones; around 87% were seen once. Germline V CDR1 and CDR2: MGHDK, SYGVNS. V was clipped by 8 bases and J by 8 bases, with 21 bases between them. The CDR3 is made up of 14 amino acids. This entry comes from a study of OX40 agonist ivuxolimab in advanced cancers. Across the study: The mean age was roughly 60 years, ranging from about 23 to 85, with under 90% of participants male.

Any history of autoimmune disease or systemic immunosuppression disqualified patients. Study conclusions and caveats: Individuals who were partial responders at 0.1-3.0 mg/kg had clonal expansion that ranked among the lowest. What antigens the expanded peripheral T cells recognized was never established.

V is TRBV25-1 and J is TRBJ1-2, with D possibly being TRBD1 (6 bases). The receptor was isolated from an adult with an advanced solid tumor such as melanoma, head and neck, liver or kidney cancer. The starting material was CD4+ or CD8+ T cells sorted from blood, obtained in a trial of the OX40 agonist ivuxolimab. The CDR3 loop reads CASAKGGGAGGYTF. CDR3 in DNA: TGTGCCAGCGCTAAGGGCGGGGGCGCGGGGGGCTACACCTTC.